The present entry profiles one T cell receptor beta chain with its context. These data come from a study of blood T cell repertoires in COVID-19. Study information: T cells, B-cell-depleted T cells, or PBMCs provided the cDNA or gDNA that served as material.

The CDR3 spans 14 residues. V shed 0 bases and J shed 7 bases, with 10 bases lying between them. Germline CDR1 reads LNHNV; CDR2 reads YYDKDF (reference sequence). Here immunoSEQ multiplex PCR was the method, and the copy in TCRdb shows in-frame clones only, minus some. The table has 120,000 or so clones, 80% to 90% seen once. V gene TRBV15 combines with J gene TRBJ1-5; a weak D match, TRBD1 (5 bases). The clonotype originates from an elderly man with active or convalescent COVID-19. Sequencing was done on a sample of peripheral blood. In DNA form, the CDR3 reads TGTGCCACCAGCAGAGAAGGCCGGGGGCAGCCCCAGCATTTT. The encoded protein is CATSREGRGQPQHF.